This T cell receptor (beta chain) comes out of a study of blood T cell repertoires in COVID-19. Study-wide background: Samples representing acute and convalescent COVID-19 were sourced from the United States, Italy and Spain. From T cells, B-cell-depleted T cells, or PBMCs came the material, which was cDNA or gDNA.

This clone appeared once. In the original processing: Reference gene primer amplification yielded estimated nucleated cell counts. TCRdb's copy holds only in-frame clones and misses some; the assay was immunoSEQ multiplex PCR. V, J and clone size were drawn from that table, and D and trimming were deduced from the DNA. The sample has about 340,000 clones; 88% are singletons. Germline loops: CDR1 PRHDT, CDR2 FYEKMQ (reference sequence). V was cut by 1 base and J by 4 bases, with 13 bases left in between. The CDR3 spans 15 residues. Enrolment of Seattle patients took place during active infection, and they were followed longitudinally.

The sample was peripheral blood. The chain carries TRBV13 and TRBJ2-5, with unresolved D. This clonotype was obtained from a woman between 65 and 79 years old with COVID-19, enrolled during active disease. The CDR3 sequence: CASSLEPRMGETQYF. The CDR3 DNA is TGTGCCAGCAGCTTAGAACCTAGAATGGGAGAGACCCAGTACTTC.